A selection of T cell receptor beta chains follows, all from one sample in a study of cytomegalovirus exposure and HLA in healthy donors. The method was immunoSEQ multiplex PCR; TCRdb's version includes in-frame clones alone and lacks a portion of them. The table has 150,000 or so clones, approximately 79% seen once. Material for sequencing was PBMCs. These receptors originate from a middle-aged man in good health and CMV-seropositive. The CDR3 runs from the conserved cysteine through the conserved F or W. Fields, in order: CDR3 DNA, CDR3 protein, clone size, D gene, V gene, J gene. The D gene is left open where the match is weak. Clone size is shown for a subset of rows, as once, few, many or a class of expanded clone.

CDR3nt: TGTGCCAGCAGTGCCCGCAGCTCTGGAAACACCATATATTTT
CDR3aa: CASSARSSGNTIYF
abundance: .
d_gene: .
v_gene: TRBV6-5
j_gene: TRBJ1-3

CDR3nt: TGTGCCAGCTCAGGGGACAGTGGCACAGATACGCAGTATTTT
CDR3aa: CASSGDSGTDTQYF
abundance: .
d_gene: TRBD1
v_gene: TRBV18
j_gene: TRBJ2-3

CDR3nt: TGTGCCAGTAGTATACGGACAGCAAATGAAAAACTGTTTTTT
CDR3aa: CASSIRTANEKLFF
abundance: .
d_gene: .
v_gene: TRBV19
j_gene: TRBJ1-4

CDR3nt: TGTGCCAGCAGTTTAGCGGGAGTTAATTACAATGAGCAGTTCTTC
CDR3aa: CASSLAGVNYNEQFF
abundance: few
d_gene: TRBD2
v_gene: TRBV27
j_gene: TRBJ2-1

CDR3nt: TGTGCCAGCAGCCCCTCGGGGGGCGGGGTGAACACTGAAGCTTTCTTT
CDR3aa: CASSPSGGGVNTEAFF
abundance: .
d_gene: .
v_gene: TRBV9
j_gene: TRBJ1-1

CDR3nt: TGCGCCAGCAGCCAAGACGGGACTACAGATACGCAGTATTTT
CDR3aa: CASSQDGTTDTQYF
abundance: few
d_gene: .
v_gene: TRBV4-1
j_gene: TRBJ2-3

CDR3nt: TGTGCCAGCAGTTACTCGCGCAGGACTAACTATGGCTACACCTTC
CDR3aa: CASSYSRRTNYGYTF
abundance: .
d_gene: .
v_gene: TRBV6-6
j_gene: TRBJ1-2

CDR3nt: TGCGCCAGCAGCATAGACAGTCCCCTAAATGGCTACACCTTC
CDR3aa: CASSIDSPLNGYTF
abundance: .
d_gene: .
v_gene: TRBV5-1
j_gene: TRBJ1-2

CDR3nt: TGTGCCAGCAGCCAGACAGGAATTTTTAATGAAAAACTGTTTTTT
CDR3aa: CASSQTGIFNEKLFF
abundance: .
d_gene: .
v_gene: TRBV11-1
j_gene: TRBJ1-4

CDR3nt: TGTGCCAGCAGTACCCGGGACAGCCTTGGCTACACCTTC
CDR3aa: CASSTRDSLGYTF
abundance: .
d_gene: TRBD1
v_gene: TRBV27
j_gene: TRBJ1-2

CDR3nt: TGCGCCAGCACCTTAGCAGGGGGCGAAGAGACCCAGTACTTC
CDR3aa: CASTLAGGEETQYF
abundance: once
d_gene: TRBD1
v_gene: TRBV5-1
j_gene: TRBJ2-5

CDR3nt: TGCGCCAGCAGCTTGAGAGGACTAGCGGGCACAGATACGCAGTATTTT
CDR3aa: CASSLRGLAGTDTQYF
abundance: .
d_gene: TRBD2
v_gene: TRBV5-1
j_gene: TRBJ2-3

CDR3nt: TGTGCCAGCAGCTTACACTCTAGCACAGATACGCAGTATTTT
CDR3aa: CASSLHSSTDTQYF
abundance: few
d_gene: .
v_gene: TRBV7-9
j_gene: TRBJ2-3

CDR3nt: TGTGCCAGCAGTGACCTCCGGGACAGGGGCTACGAGCAGTACTTC
CDR3aa: CASSDLRDRGYEQYF
abundance: .
d_gene: TRBD1
v_gene: TRBV2
j_gene: TRBJ2-7

CDR3nt: TGCGCCAGCAGCCAAGATCTGGGTGGACATATAACAGATACGCAGTATTTT
CDR3aa: CASSQDLGGHITDTQYF
abundance: .
d_gene: .
v_gene: TRBV4-1
j_gene: TRBJ2-3

CDR3nt: TGTGCCAGCAGCTCCACAGGTGTCAATGAAAAACTGTTTTTT
CDR3aa: CASSSTGVNEKLFF
abundance: .
d_gene: .
v_gene: TRBV7-2
j_gene: TRBJ1-4

CDR3nt: TGTGCTAGTGGTTTGGGCAGGGGCTCTGGAAACACCATATATTTT
CDR3aa: CASGLGRGSGNTIYF
abundance: .
d_gene: .
v_gene: TRBV12-5
j_gene: TRBJ1-3